The present T cell receptor (beta chain) was sequenced within a study of control samples from healthy donors and cancer patients. Repertoires were generated with immunoSEQ multiplex PCR, while TCRdb's copy carries only in-frame clones and drops some. Of approximately 87,000 clones in the sample, over 85% were seen once. The CDR3 runs 13 residues. The germline V gene encodes CDR1 SGHAT and CDR2 FQNNGV. Between the trimmed V and J ends, which lost 1 base and 3 bases, there was a span of 5 bases. The sequence derives from a woman aged 40 to 49 with lung cancer. The sequenced sample was PBMCs. V usage is TRBV11-2 and J usage is TRBJ2-3, with unresolved D. The CDR3 loop reads CASSLGGTDTQYF. CDR3 DNA: TGTGCCAGCAGCTTAGGGGGTACAGATACGCAGTATTTT. Filled out from reference TRBV11-2 and TRBJ2-3, the complete variable domain reads EAGVAQSPRYKIIEKRQSVAFWCNPISGHATLYWYQQILGQGPKLLIQFQNNGVVDDSQLPKDRFSAERLKGVDSTLKIQPAKLEDSAVYLCASSLGGTDTQYFGPGTRLTVL.